Listed below are T cell receptor beta chains from one sample, sequenced in a study of monozygotic twins with inflammatory bowel disease. For each CDR3 protein, TCRdb gives one entry from its re-call of the 5' RACE reads, without DNA. This sample's clone table lists about 210,000 distinct CDR3 sequences. Sequencing used blood. Receptors originate from a human donor with ulcerative colitis or Crohn's disease, or a healthy co-twin of an affected twin (not recorded which). The CDR3 runs from the conserved cysteine through the conserved F or W.

CDR3aa: CATSGDASSYNEQFF
j_gene: TRBJ2-1
v_gene: TRBV24-1

CDR3aa: CSARKMGAYNEQFF
j_gene: TRBJ2-1
v_gene: TRBV20-1

CDR3aa: CASSIGAGAAGPEAFF
j_gene: TRBJ1-1
v_gene: TRBV19

CDR3aa: CAISGGQGGNEAFF
j_gene: TRBJ1-1
v_gene: TRBV10-3

CDR3aa: CSAPGGGAIRTEAFF
j_gene: TRBJ1-1
v_gene: TRBV20-1

CDR3aa: CASSPQGYNQPQHF
j_gene: TRBJ1-5
v_gene: TRBV12-3/TRBV12-4

CDR3aa: CASSGTGKGYTF
j_gene: TRBJ1-2
v_gene: TRBV5-1

CDR3aa: CSARSGSYEQYF
j_gene: TRBJ2-7
v_gene: TRBV20-1

CDR3aa: CASFGQSYGYTF
j_gene: TRBJ1-2
v_gene: TRBV6-5

CDR3aa: CASSFGPSDYGYTF
j_gene: TRBJ1-2
v_gene: TRBV7-2

CDR3aa: CSASKDRVDGYTF
j_gene: TRBJ1-2
v_gene: TRBV20-1

CDR3aa: CASSLDRRGNTIYF
j_gene: TRBJ1-3
v_gene: TRBV11-2

CDR3aa: CASSYVDSDNEQFF
j_gene: TRBJ2-1
v_gene: TRBV12-3/TRBV12-4

CDR3aa: CASSPRGTTWESTEAFF
j_gene: TRBJ1-1
v_gene: TRBV18

CDR3aa: CASSLVSVTSDTQYF
j_gene: TRBJ2-3
v_gene: TRBV7-2

CDR3aa: CASSYRDNYGYTF
j_gene: TRBJ1-2
v_gene: TRBV3-1

CDR3aa: CSASKAGSYSNQPQHF
j_gene: TRBJ1-5
v_gene: TRBV20-1

CDR3aa: CASSSRTLYGYTF
j_gene: TRBJ1-2
v_gene: TRBV7-9

CDR3aa: CASTRGGGTDTQYF
j_gene: TRBJ2-3
v_gene: TRBV6-6

CDR3aa: CSASGTVNQPQHF
j_gene: TRBJ1-5
v_gene: TRBV20-1

CDR3aa: CATSRSVGNQPQHF
j_gene: TRBJ1-5
v_gene: TRBV15

CDR3aa: CASSSFVEVGGELFF
j_gene: TRBJ2-2
v_gene: TRBV7-6

CDR3aa: CASSLGGGYTEAFF
j_gene: TRBJ1-1
v_gene: TRBV5-1

CDR3aa: CASTRTSGGYRETQYF
j_gene: TRBJ2-5
v_gene: TRBV7-6

CDR3aa: CASSFGTRPAYEQYF
j_gene: TRBJ2-7
v_gene: TRBV14

CDR3aa: CASSPRQRSSTDTQYF
j_gene: TRBJ2-3
v_gene: TRBV6-1

CDR3aa: CSAQSGGDTQYF
j_gene: TRBJ2-3
v_gene: TRBV20-1

CDR3aa: CASSATGGFNQPQHF
j_gene: TRBJ1-5
v_gene: TRBV5-1

CDR3aa: CASGSSLNFMNTEAFF
j_gene: TRBJ1-1
v_gene: TRBV11-2

CDR3aa: CPKHGGGPIYEQYF
j_gene: TRBJ2-7
v_gene: TRBV5-1

CDR3aa: CAIGRDAEAFF
j_gene: TRBJ1-1
v_gene: TRBV10-3

CDR3aa: CASSRPGPTNYGYTF
j_gene: TRBJ1-2
v_gene: TRBV12-3/TRBV12-4

CDR3aa: CASSLGPGRALYNEQFF
j_gene: TRBJ2-1
v_gene: TRBV7-9

CDR3aa: CASSLGQGLIDYGYTF
j_gene: TRBJ1-2
v_gene: TRBV5-1

CDR3aa: CASSDGQSSNQPQHF
j_gene: TRBJ1-5
v_gene: TRBV18

CDR3aa: CASSPRQSPPQGYTF
j_gene: TRBJ1-2
v_gene: TRBV7-2

CDR3aa: CASSLSGNRGTYEQYF
j_gene: TRBJ2-7
v_gene: TRBV5-6

CDR3aa: CSARDIAGAKNIQYF
j_gene: TRBJ2-4
v_gene: TRBV20-1

CDR3aa: CASRGTGEYGYTF
j_gene: TRBJ1-2
v_gene: TRBV6-6

CDR3aa: CSVTRAGVVYEQFF
j_gene: TRBJ2-1
v_gene: TRBV20-1

CDR3aa: CASSLGTSGAGNEQFF
j_gene: TRBJ2-1
v_gene: TRBV11-2

CDR3aa: CASTEPGTDGNTIYF
j_gene: TRBJ1-3
v_gene: TRBV2

CDR3aa: CASSLRDPTDTQYF
j_gene: TRBJ2-3
v_gene: TRBV27

CDR3aa: CASSLISSAAFPDTQYF
j_gene: TRBJ2-3
v_gene: TRBV7-6

CDR3aa: CASSLASGSEKLFF
j_gene: TRBJ1-4
v_gene: TRBV7-9

CDR3aa: CASSVGVGDPRYGYTF
j_gene: TRBJ1-2
v_gene: TRBV9